The clone carrying this TCR beta chain appeared a single time. No antigen is known for it. This sample stems from a study of shared clonotypes between healthy human individuals. Study results and caveats: The expectation was that sequencing depth would affect clonotype sharing among donors. Shared clonotypes: approximately 5.3% naive CD4, under 4% naive CD8, 2% to 2.5% memory CD4, over 0.3% memory CD8.

V dropped 4 bases and J dropped 12; count of bases not matched to a gene: 16. Germline values: CDR1 SGHRS, CDR2 YFSETQ. The CDR3 contains 15 residues. Donors comprised only Caucasian adults living in Nashville, Tennessee. The assay was run at deep level. Only in-frame clones appear in the TCRdb table, and some are missing; sequencing was by immunoSEQ multiplex PCR. The table includes hundreds of thousands of clones, around two thirds detected once. What was sequenced was memory CD4+ T cells sorted from blood. The subset is: CD45RA-negative fraction. The source is a woman aged 25 to 39 in good health. The V and J genes are TRBV5-1 and TRBJ2-1; 7 bases match TRBD1. The CDR3 sequence is CASSLKGTDPSGQFF. CDR3 nucleotides: TGCGCCAGCAGCCTGAAGGGGACAGACCCCTCGGGGCAGTTCTTC.